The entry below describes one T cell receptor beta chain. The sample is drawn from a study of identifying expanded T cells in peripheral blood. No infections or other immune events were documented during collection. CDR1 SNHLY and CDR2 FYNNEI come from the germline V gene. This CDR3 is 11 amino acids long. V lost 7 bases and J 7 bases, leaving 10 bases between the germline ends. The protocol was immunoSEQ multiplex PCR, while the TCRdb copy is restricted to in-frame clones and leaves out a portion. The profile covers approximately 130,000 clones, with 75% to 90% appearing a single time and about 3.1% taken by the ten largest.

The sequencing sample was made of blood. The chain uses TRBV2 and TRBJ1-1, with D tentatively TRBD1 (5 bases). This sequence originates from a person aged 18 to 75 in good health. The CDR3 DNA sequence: TGTGCCAGCATGGGGCGTCGTGAAGCTTTCTTT. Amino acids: CASMGRREAFF. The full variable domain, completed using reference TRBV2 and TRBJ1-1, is EPEVTQTPSHQVTQMGQEVILRCVPISNHLYFYWYRQILGQKVEFLVSFYNNEISEKSEIFDDQFSVERPDGSNFTLKIRSTKLEDSAMYFCASMGRREAFFGQGTRLTVV.